A single sample gave rise to the 21 T cell receptor beta chains below, sequenced in a study of blood T cell repertoires in COVID-19. Generated by immunoSEQ multiplex PCR, the TCRdb table keeps only in-frame clones and is missing some. The sample records 150,000 to 200,000 clones, approximately 90% being singletons. Sample: peripheral blood. These receptors all stem from a woman between 65 and 79 years old with COVID-19, enrolled during active disease.

V gene TRBV5-1 combines with J gene TRBJ2-2; D is possibly TRBD1 (6 bases). CDR3 length: 17 amino acids. The germline V and J ends were trimmed by 0 bases and 0 bases, with 12 bases remaining between them. The germline CDR1 and CDR2 sequences are SGHRS and YFSETQ. CDR3 bases: TGCGCCAGCAGCTTGGACTGGGGGCGGTCGAACACCGGGGAGCTGTTTTTT. Protein: CASSLDWGRSNTGELFF.

In its sample, this clone was seen once. V is TRBV5-6 and J is TRBJ2-7, with 11 nucleotides matching TRBD2. V lost 4 bases to trimming and J lost 3 bases; unmatched junction nucleotides: 3. The CDR3 spans 14 residues. Germline CDR1 is SGHDT and CDR2 is YYEEEE. The CDR3 region has the DNA TGTGCCAGCAGCACACTAGCGGGGGACTACGAGCAGTACTTC. Its translation is CASSTLAGDYEQYF. The variable domain in full, with the rest retrieved from reference TRBV5-6 and TRBJ2-7, is DAGVTQSPTHLIKTRGQQVTLRCSPKSGHDTVSWYQQALGQGPQFIFQYYEEEERQRGNFPDRFSGHQFPNYSSELNVNALLLGDSALYLCASSTLAGDYEQYFGPGTRLTVT.

This clone was seen only once. The chain joins TRBV12-3 or TRBV12-4 to TRBJ2-5; D not certain. The length of the CDR3 is 13 residues. The V and J ends lost 6 bases and 3 bases respectively, with 11 bases between them. The CDR3 here is CASRPDGEETQYF. Written as DNA, the CDR3 is TGTGCCAGCAGACCTGACGGAGAAGAGACCCAGTACTTC.

This clone was recorded only once. The CDR3: CASSQKFPSGSPHNEQFF. The CDR3 DNA reads as TGCGCCAGCAGCCAGAAATTTCCTAGCGGGAGTCCCCACAATGAGCAGTTCTTC. V and J are TRBV4-1 and TRBJ2-1; 10 bases line up with TRBD2. The germline CDR1 and CDR2 sequences are MGHRA and YSYEKL. The CDR3 extends over 18 amino acids. The J segment lost 5 bases and the V segment lost 3 bases, leaving 13 bases of the junction unmatched.

The chain couples TRBV3-1 (or the pseudogene TRBV3-2) to TRBJ1-2; 8 bases match TRBD1. V was pared by 0 bases and J by 6 bases, with 6 bases of the junction left unmatched. Per the germline V gene, CDR1 is LGHDT and CDR2 is YNNKEL (reference sequence). This CDR3 is built from 15 residues. CDR3 residues: CASSQEAGGADGYTF. For the CDR3, the DNA is TGTGCCAGCAGCCAAGAGGCAGGGGGCGCAGATGGCTACACCTTC.

This clone was counted a single time. V gene TRBV5-1 combines with J gene TRBJ2-5; TRBD2 agrees at 10 bases. Germline V gene data show CDR1 as SGHRS and CDR2 as YFSETQ. The CDR3 extends over 15 amino acids. J gave up 5 bases and V 4 bases, and 8 bases lay outside the gene matches. In DNA, the CDR3 is TGCGCCAGCAGCGTTCTAGCGGGAGTTGGTGAGACCCAGTACTTC. Protein: CASSVLAGVGETQYF.

Regarding this clone: The junction differs from germline at one of its ends, possibly a read error. The CDR3 DNA sequence: TGTGCCAGCAGCTTAGGTCCCGGGACAGGGTTTTCATTT. Translating gives CASSLGPGTGFSF. V is TRBV7-6 and J is TRBJ1-3, with TRBD1 matching over 9 bases. Germline V gene lookup returns CDR1 SGHVS and CDR2 FNYEAQ. CDR3 length equals 13 residues.

V and J are TRBV7-9 and TRBJ1-5; tentative D call: TRBD1 (5 bases). The V and J ends lost 5 bases and 7 bases respectively, with 18 bases between them. The CDR3 spans 15 residues. The germline V gene has CDR1 SEHNR and CDR2 FQNEAQ (reference sequence). This CDR3 is CASSPGRGVRQPQHF. The CDR3 coding sequence is TGTGCCAGCAGCCCGGGGCGGGGGGTGAGACAGCCCCAGCATTTT.

The V and J genes are TRBV7-2 and TRBJ1-2; the match to TRBD1 covers 8 bases. This CDR3 comprises 19 residues. Germline V CDR1 and CDR2: SGHTA, FQGNSA. Trimming took 5 bases from V and 3 from J; bases not matched to a gene: 20. The CDR3 loop is CASSRLGALDRVGDYGYTF. In nucleotides, the CDR3 is TGTGCCAGCAGCAGACTAGGGGCCCTGGACAGGGTTGGGGACTATGGCTACACCTTC.

This chain links TRBV15 with TRBJ2-5, with 9 bases that match TRBD1. V lost 0 bases and J lost 5; bases outside the gene matches: 4. CDR3 length: 15 amino acids. The germline CDR1 and CDR2 sequences are LNHNV and YYDKDF (reference sequence). The CDR3 nucleotides read TGTGCCACCAGCAGAGATGGAGGACAGGGGGAGACCCAGTACTTC. It is translated as CATSRDGGQGETQYF. The complete variable domain, with remaining parts taken from reference TRBV15 and TRBJ2-5, reads DAMVIQNPRYQVTQFGKPVTLSCSQTLNHNVMYWYQQKSSQAPKLLFHYYDKDFNNEADTPDNFQSRRPNTSFCFLDIRSPGLGDTAMYLCATSRDGGQGETQYFGPGTRLLVL.

This chain joins TRBV5-1 and TRBJ1-2; D unresolved. Trimming left V 7 bases short and J 4 bases short, with 11 bases between. Germline V gives CDR1 SGHRS, CDR2 YFSETQ. The CDR3 runs to 12 residues. The CDR3 loop is CASGERGYGYTF. The CDR3 coding sequence is TGCGCCAGCGGAGAACGGGGCTATGGCTACACCTTC. Drawing the rest from reference TRBV5-1 and TRBJ1-2, the complete variable domain is KAGVTQTPRYLIKTRGQQVTLSCSPISGHRSVSWYQQTPGQGLQFLFEYFSETQRNKGNFPGRFSGRQFSNSRSEMNVSTLELGDSALYLCASGERGYGYTFGSGTRLTVV.

The rearrangement joins TRBV27 to TRBJ2-1; TRBD2 aligns across 7 bases. V trimming: 2 bases; J trimming: 14 bases; junction bases outside the gene matches: 3. Per the germline V gene, CDR1 is MNHEY and CDR2 is SMNVEV (reference sequence). The CDR3 has 11 amino acids. CDR3 amino acids: CASSLLGREFF. The CDR3 DNA reads as TGTGCCAGCAGTTTACTAGGGAGGGAGTTCTTC.

The chain carries TRBV6-1 and TRBJ1-2; possible D gene TRBD1, 6 bases. The CDR3 consists of 13 residues. V was cut by 4 bases and J by 8 bases, with 14 bases left in between. Germline loops: CDR1 MNHNS, CDR2 SASEGT. CDR3 sequence reads: CASSAAGVWGYTF. The CDR3 region has the DNA TGTGCCAGCAGTGCCGCAGGGGTATGGGGCTACACCTTC.

The chain has TRBV9 and TRBJ1-2; D gene unclear. Deletions cut 4 bases from V and 3 bases from J, with 10 bases between. The CDR3 is 13 amino acids. Germline CDR1 and CDR2: SGDLS and YYNGEE. The CDR3 loop is CASSPSGDYGYTF. CDR3 sequence (DNA): TGTGCCAGCAGCCCCAGCGGGGACTATGGCTACACCTTC.

The chain recombines TRBV7-3 with TRBJ2-7; 11 nucleotides match TRBD2. J was trimmed by 4 bases and V by 2 bases; bases with no gene match: 4. From germline, CDR1 is SGHTA and CDR2 FQGTGA. This CDR3 region has 15 residues. CDR3 sequence reads: CASSLDTSGGYEQYF. In DNA, the CDR3 is TGTGCCAGCAGCTTAGATACTAGCGGGGGATACGAGCAGTACTTC.

The V and J genes are TRBV30 and TRBJ1-2; D is unresolved. From germline, CDR1 is GTSNPN and CDR2 SVGIG (reference sequence). This CDR3 contains 13 residues. The V gene lost 0 bases and the J gene lost 8 bases, with 13 bases spanning the gap. Here the CDR3 reads CAWSVPGSGGYTF. In DNA, the CDR3 is TGTGCCTGGAGTGTACCAGGTTCCGGAGGCTACACCTTC.

The V and J genes are TRBV7-3 and TRBJ1-5; D is uncertain. Germline V lookup: CDR1 SGHTA, CDR2 FQGTGA. The CDR3 contains 12 residues. V was trimmed by 2 bases and J by 7 bases, leaving 6 bases between them. CDR3 region: CASSLYSQPQHF. CDR3 nucleotides: TGTGCCAGCAGCTTATATTCGCAGCCCCAGCATTTT.

This clone was counted only a few times. This chain joins TRBV7-2 and TRBJ2-1, with D hard to call. V gave up 6 bases and J gave up 4 bases, with 10 bases separating them. Germline loops: CDR1 SGHTA, CDR2 FQGNSA. This CDR3 has 13 residues. The DNA of the CDR3 is TGTGCCAGCAGACGTACAGCTTACAATGAGCAGTTCTTC. Translated, it gives CASRRTAYNEQFF.

The genes are TRBV30 and TRBJ2-3, with 14 positions matching TRBD2. Germline assignment: CDR1 GTSNPN and CDR2 SVGIG (reference sequence). Losses at the gene ends were 2 bases for V and 2 bases for J; bases not matched to a gene: 12. The length of the CDR3 is 19 residues. Here the CDR3 reads CAWSSPYGLAGGNTDTQYF. The CDR3, as DNA: TGTGCCTGGAGTTCTCCCTATGGACTAGCGGGAGGCAACACAGATACGCAGTATTTT.

The chain is built from TRBV6-2 or TRBV6-3 and TRBJ2-7; 7 bases are shared with TRBD2. V dropped 0 bases and J dropped 5; count of bases not matched to a gene: 10. The CDR3 extends over 16 amino acids. CDR1 is MNHEY, CDR2 SVGEGT, per germline. The CDR3 reads CASSYSLSRGGHEQYF. The CDR3 nucleotides read TGTGCCAGCAGTTACTCCCTTAGCCGGGGAGGGCACGAGCAGTACTTC.

This chain uses TRBV6-5 with TRBJ1-1; 11 bases are shared with TRBD1. Trimming cost V 6 bases and J 6 bases; bases outside gene matches: 6. Germline V lookup: CDR1 MNHEY, CDR2 SVGAGI. The CDR3 totals 14 residues. The DNA of the CDR3 is TGTGCCAGCAGCCCCAGGACAGGGGGCCCTGAAGCTTTCTTT. This encodes CASSPRTGGPEAFF.